Following are 17 T cell receptor beta chains from one sample sequenced in a study of low-dose radiotherapy and immunotherapy resistance in tumors. The authors ran about 20 PCR cycles to amplify TCRs with a constant-region primer and V-primer adapter. Each CDR3 protein gets one entry after TCRdb re-called the reads with MiXCR. The sample consists of roughly 46,000 distinct CDR3 sequences, roughly 10% of them appearing once. Time point: before trial treatment. The input for sequencing was PBMCs, taken before treatment. The receptors come from a female donor with ovarian cancer.

At least ten counts were recorded for this clonotype. The chain has TRBV6-5 and TRBJ2-2; 7 positions agree with TRBD1. Germline lookup yields CDR1 MNHEY and CDR2 SVGAGI. The CDR3 sequence is 17 residues long. The V segment lost 5 bases and the J segment 0 bases; nucleotides outside the gene matches: 9. CDR3 coding DNA: TGTGCCAGCAGTGTCGACGCCGGGACAGCGAACACCGGGGAGCTGTTTTTT. This translates into CASSVDAGTANTGELFF.

This clonotype was counted ten times or more. The V gene is TRBV28, the J gene TRBJ1-1; D is ambiguous. The V gene lost 7 bases and the J gene lost 0 bases, with 3 bases spanning the gap. The germline V gene has CDR1 MDHEN and CDR2 SYDVKM. The CDR3 is 11 amino acids. This CDR3 is CASTVNTEAFF. For the CDR3, the DNA is TGTGCCAGCACGGTGAACACTGAAGCTTTCTTT. Full variable domain (rest looked up from reference TRBV28 and TRBJ1-1): DVKVTQSSRYLVKRTGEKVFLECVQDMDHENMFWYRQDPGLGLRLIYFSYDVKMKEKGDIPEGYSVSREKKERFSLILESASTNQTSMYLCASTVNTEAFFGQGTRLTVV.

With regard to this clonotype: A far larger clone is one nucleotide away, so this likely arose from a read error. The rearrangement joins TRBV6-8 to TRBJ2-1; D might be TRBD2 (6 bases). This CDR3 is 15 amino acids long. Germline assignment: CDR1 MNHGY and CDR2 SAAAGT. The V end lost 5 bases, the J end lost 2 bases, and 13 bases lay between the germline ends. CDR3 bases: TGTGCCAGCAGTAAAGCGGGTAGCCCCTACAATGAGCAGTTCTTC. It encodes CASSKAGSPYNEQFF.

This clonotype was recorded at least ten times. V and J are TRBV28 and TRBJ2-3, with no clear D. This CDR3 has 13 amino acids. V was shortened by 5 bases and J by 6 bases, with 12 bases between the two germline ends. CDR1 and CDR2 from the germline V gene are MDHEN and SYDVKM. As DNA, the CDR3 is TGTGCCAGCAGTCCTTTTTTCGGGGATACGCAGTATTTT. This codes for CASSPFFGDTQYF.

This clonotype was recorded many times. This chain uses TRBV18 with TRBJ2-3, with 10 bases lining up with TRBD2. Germline lookup yields CDR1 KGHSH and CDR2 LQKENI. V gave up 8 bases and J gave up 6 bases; unmatched junction bases: 11. There are 15 residues in the CDR3. The CDR3 loop reads CASTPGLARDDTQYF. For the CDR3, the DNA is TGTGCCAGCACTCCGGGACTAGCGAGGGACGATACGCAGTATTTT.

In this sample, this clonotype is medium-sized (0.01 to 0.1%). The chain carries TRBV5-1 and TRBJ2-3; 7 positions agree with TRBD2. The trim removed 0 bases at V and 5 bases at J, leaving 6 bases unmatched. CDR1 SGHRS and CDR2 YFSETQ come from the germline V gene. The CDR3 runs 15 residues. This chain's CDR3 is CASSLARGIGDTQYF. The CDR3 coding sequence is TGCGCCAGCAGCTTGGCGCGGGGGATCGGAGATACGCAGTATTTT.

This clonotype was seen repeatedly, ten times or more. The J gene is TRBJ2-5, the V gene TRBV7-9, with 7 bases fitting TRBD2. Trimming removed 2 bases from V and 3 bases from J; junction bases left unmatched: 6. Germline lookup yields CDR1 SEHNR and CDR2 FQNEAQ (reference sequence). The CDR3 contains 15 residues. For the CDR3, the DNA is TGTGCCAGCAGCTTAACGGGGCTAGCGGAAGAGACCCAGTACTTC. It is translated as CASSLTGLAEETQYF.

This clonotype was recorded at least ten times. The chain joins TRBV5-1 to TRBJ2-3, with TRBD2 matching 9 bases. The germline gives CDR1 SGHRS, CDR2 YFSETQ. With V trimmed by 1 base and J by 6 bases, 6 bases remained unmatched. CDR3 length: 15 residues. The CDR3 coding sequence is TGCGCCAGCAGCTTGTCTAGCGGGGCGGGTGATACGCAGTATTTT. This gives the protein CASSLSSGAGDTQYF.

This clonotype was found many times. The chain has TRBV7-3 and TRBJ2-3; D possibly corresponds to TRBD1 (6 bases). The germline V and J ends were trimmed by 4 bases and 0 bases, with 14 bases remaining between them. The CDR3 covers 16 residues. Germline V gene lookup returns CDR1 SGHTA and CDR2 FQGTGA. CDR3 DNA sequence: TGTGCCAGCAGCTCCCAACCGGACAGTAGCACAGATACGCAGTATTTT. Protein product: CASSSQPDSSTDTQYF.

This clonotype was picked up many times. This chain uses TRBV6-2 or TRBV6-3 with TRBJ1-5; a possible D gene is TRBD1 (5 bases). The germline CDR1 and CDR2 sequences are MNHEY and SVGEGT. The CDR3 totals 15 residues. Between the trimmed V and J ends, which lost 5 bases and 0 bases, there was a span of 11 bases. This CDR3 is CASSGTGVSNQPQHF. DNA for the CDR3: TGTGCCAGCAGTGGGACGGGAGTTAGCAATCAGCCCCAGCATTTT.

This clonotype occurred many times. The J gene is TRBJ2-7, the V gene TRBV19; tentatively, D is TRBD1 (5 bases). V lost 4 bases, J lost 2 bases, and 12 bases lay in between. From germline, CDR1 is LNHDA and CDR2 SQIVND (reference sequence). The CDR3 runs 14 residues. CDR3 sequence: CASSKGQRPYEQYF. The CDR3 DNA reads TGTGCCAGTAGTAAAGGACAAAGGCCCTACGAGCAGTACTTC.

This clonotype has at least ten counts. The chain has TRBV11-1 and TRBJ2-1, with TRBD2 matching 11 bases. This CDR3 is 21 amino acids long. J lost 0 bases, V lost 1 base, and 14 bases had no gene match. Germline CDR1 and CDR2: SGHAT and FQDESV (reference sequence). The CDR3 is CASSLVRAGTSGSSSYNEQFF. CDR3 nucleotides: TGTGCCAGCAGCTTAGTAAGGGCCGGGACTAGCGGTTCCAGCTCCTACAATGAGCAGTTCTTC. Together with reference TRBV11-1 and TRBJ2-1, the CDR3 gives the full variable domain: EAEVAQSPRYKITEKSQAVAFWCDPISGHATLYWYRQILGQGPELLVQFQDESVVDDSQLPKDRFSAERLKGVDSTLKIQPAELGDSAMYLCASSLVRAGTSGSSSYNEQFFGPGTRLTVL.

The V gene is TRBV18, the J gene TRBJ2-3, with 9 positions matching TRBD2. CDR3 length: 16 residues. V dropped 2 bases and J dropped 1; count of bases not matched to a gene: 4. Looked up from germline, CDR1 is KGHSH and CDR2 is LQKENI. CDR3 residues: CASSPSGTSRTDTQYF. In nucleotides, the CDR3 is TGTGCCAGCTCACCATCTGGGACTAGCCGCACAGATACGCAGTATTTT.

This clonotype has at least ten counts. The rearrangement uses TRBV10-3 and TRBJ2-7, with a weak D call TRBD1 (5 bases). CDR3 length: 14 residues. The germline V gene encodes CDR1 ENHRY and CDR2 SYGVKD. The V end was cut by 3 bases, the J end by 0 bases, with 9 bases between. The CDR3, as DNA: TGTGCCATCAGTGATTTGGACACCTCCTACGAGCAGTACTTC. Its protein is CAISDLDTSYEQYF.

This clonotype was recorded many times. The rearrangement links TRBV6-6 to TRBJ2-3; tentatively, D is TRBD1 (5 bases). CDR3 length: 19 residues. Trimming stripped 11 bases from V and 0 bases from J, with 30 bases between. CDR1 is MNHNY and CDR2 is SVGAGI in the germline V gene (reference sequence). DNA of the CDR3: TGTGCCTCCCAGGGCCCATCGGTGCAGGGTATACCTAGCACAGATACGCAGTATTTT. Its translation: CASQGPSVQGIPSTDTQYF.

In this sample, this clonotype turned up many times. V usage is TRBV6-5 and J usage is TRBJ2-5; maybe TRBD1 (5 bases). The V end lost 6 bases, the J end lost 5 bases, and 19 bases lay between the germline ends. The CDR3 contains 15 residues. The germline V gene has CDR1 MNHEY and CDR2 SVGAGI. DNA of the CDR3: TGTGCCAGCAGGACCGGGTCAAGGGGTGGTGAGACCCAGTACTTC. Encoded protein: CASRTGSRGGETQYF.

This clonotype has ten or more counts. The chain carries TRBV12-3 or TRBV12-4 and TRBJ1-1, with D unresolved. This CDR3 has 12 amino acids. Trimming left V 5 bases short and J 9 bases short, with 13 bases between. CDR3 protein: CASSGGREKAFF. The CDR3 DNA sequence: TGTGCCAGCAGTGGCGGGAGGGAAAAAGCTTTCTTT.